Below are 13 T cell receptor beta chains sequenced from a single sample in a study of identical twins. TCRdb processed the 5' RACE reads anew with MiXCR; each CDR3 protein has one entry. The top ten hold about 15% of the sample, which has over 200,000 distinct CDR3 sequences, over 5.5% seen once. These data were also reused for a study on T cells expressing NK-cell markers.

Sequencing was carried out using CD8+ T cells sorted from blood. All receptors derive from a woman aged 18-35 years in good health.

Only a few counts were recorded for this clonotype. The chain combines TRBV4-2 with TRBJ1-5; a possible D gene is TRBD1 (6 bases). In germline, CDR1 is LGHNA, CDR2 YNFKEQ. V shed 2 bases and J shed 3 bases, with 8 bases lying between them. The CDR3 loop spans 14 amino acids. The CDR3 loop reads CASSQRDTNQPQHF. For the CDR3, the DNA is TGTGCCAGCAGCCAACGGGACACCAATCAGCCCCAGCATTTT.

The chain has TRBV5-5 and TRBJ2-7; TRBD2 matches at 8 bases. Per the germline V gene, CDR1 is SGHKS and CDR2 is YYEKEE (reference sequence). The CDR3 totals 15 residues. With 0 bases clipped from V and 5 bases from J, the junction kept 7 bases outside the gene matches. This chain's CDR3 is CASSLGWTSRDEQYF. The DNA of the CDR3 is TGTGCCAGCAGCTTGGGATGGACTAGCCGCGACGAGCAGTACTTC.

This clonotype was observed a few times. The gene calls are TRBV29-1 and TRBJ2-6, with D unresolved. V lost 5 bases and J 5 bases, leaving 4 bases between the germline ends. Germline V CDR1 and CDR2: SQVTM, ANQGSEA. The CDR3 totals 11 residues. The CDR3 sequence is CSVPWANVLTF. The CDR3 nucleotides read TGCAGCGTTCCCTGGGCCAACGTCCTGACTTTC. The full variable domain, in which reference TRBV29-1 and TRBJ2-6 provide the parts outside the CDR3, is SAVISQKPSRDICQRGTSLTIQCQVDSQVTMMFWYRQQPGQSLTLIATANQGSEATYESGFVIDKFPISRPNLTFSTLTVSNMSPEDSSIYLCSVPWANVLTFGAGSRLTVL.

The chain has TRBV7-2 and TRBJ2-3; D could derive from TRBD1 or TRBD2 (5 bases each). Trimming took off 5 bases at V and 2 bases at J, with 11 bases between the two ends. Looked up from germline, CDR1 is SGHTA and CDR2 is FQGNSA. This CDR3 has 14 amino acids. CDR3 amino acids: CASSALGDTDTQYF. The CDR3 DNA is TGTGCCAGCAGCGCTCTGGGGGACACAGATACGCAGTATTTT.

This clonotype was counted ten times or more. V and J are TRBV10-3 and TRBJ2-3; 8 bases are shared with TRBD1. With 5 bases clipped from V and 0 bases from J, the junction kept 4 bases outside the gene matches. This CDR3 has 15 residues. The V gene's germline CDR1 is ENHRY and CDR2 SYGVKD. The CDR3 is CAISKDRASTDTQYF. The CDR3 DNA reads TGTGCCATCAGTAAGGACAGGGCTAGCACAGATACGCAGTATTTT.

The chain combines TRBV27 with TRBJ1-2; 9 positions agree with TRBD1. CDR1 MNHEY and CDR2 SMNVEV come from the germline V gene (reference sequence). J lost 8 bases, V lost 3 bases, and 10 bases had no gene match. This CDR3 is 15 amino acids long. The CDR3 loop reads CASSFSGTGTLGYTF. CDR3 sequence (DNA): TGTGCCAGCAGTTTCTCCGGGACAGGGACGTTGGGCTACACCTTC.

In its sample, this clonotype was seen a few times. The CDR3 loop is CASSEGGGGYTF. The CDR3 DNA sequence: TGTGCCAGCAGTGAAGGCGGTGGTGGCTACACCTTC. The rearrangement uses TRBV2 and TRBJ1-2; unclear D gene. The CDR3 consists of 12 residues. The germline gives CDR1 SNHLY, CDR2 FYNNEI. Trimming removed 1 base at V and 7 bases at J, with 7 bases between.

This clonotype was seen at least ten times. V usage is TRBV12-3 or TRBV12-4 and J usage is TRBJ2-7, with TRBD2 matching over 8 bases. Trimming took 0 bases from V and 5 from J; bases not matched to a gene: 3. This CDR3 has 14 amino acids. CDR3 DNA sequence: TGTGCCAGCAGTTTAGCGCCGGGACTAGACGAGCAGTACTTC. This sequence encodes CASSLAPGLDEQYF.

The table lists this clonotype with a few counts. The chain uses TRBV28 and TRBJ2-7, with 7 bases that match TRBD1. The CDR3 consists of 12 residues. Per the germline V gene, CDR1 is MDHEN and CDR2 is SYDVKM. V lost 7 bases to trimming and J lost 5 bases; unmatched junction nucleotides: 5. Written as DNA, the CDR3 is TGTGCCAGCATCGACAGGGTCAACGAGCAGTACTTC. Translated, it gives CASIDRVNEQYF.

V is TRBV15 and J is TRBJ2-2; D possibly matches TRBD1 or TRBD2 (6 bases each). The CDR3 has 14 residues. V lost 7 bases, J lost 7 bases, and 16 bases lay in between. Per the germline V gene, CDR1 is LNHNV and CDR2 is YYDKDF (reference sequence). The CDR3 DNA follows: TGTGCCACCAACGAGGGGGGAGGTGGCGGGGAGCTGTTTTTT. Amino acids: CATNEGGGGGELFF.

The table lists this clonotype with a few counts. The chain employs TRBV6-5 and TRBJ1-1; D perhaps matches TRBD1 (5 bases). This CDR3 is 15 amino acids long. Trimming took off 4 bases at V and 0 bases at J, with 12 bases between the two ends. CDR1 is MNHEY, CDR2 SVGAGI, per germline. CDR3: CASSLISGVNTEAFF. DNA for the CDR3: TGTGCCAGCAGTTTAATCTCGGGGGTGAACACTGAAGCTTTCTTT.

A few counts support this clonotype. V and J are TRBV5-1 and TRBJ2-7, with 11 nucleotides matching TRBD1. The V gene end was trimmed by 4 bases and the J gene end by 3 bases; junction bases not matched to a gene: 0. Germline CDR1 and CDR2: SGHRS and YFSETQ. There are 13 residues in the CDR3. CDR3 protein: CASSGTGGYEQYF. DNA of the CDR3: TGCGCCAGCAGCGGGACAGGGGGCTACGAGCAGTACTTC. The full variable domain, rest sourced from reference TRBV5-1 and TRBJ2-7, is KAGVTQTPRYLIKTRGQQVTLSCSPISGHRSVSWYQQTPGQGLQFLFEYFSETQRNKGNFPGRFSGRQFSNSRSEMNVSTLELGDSALYLCASSGTGGYEQYFGPGTRLTVT.

The table lists this clonotype with a few counts. The V call is TRBV20-1, the J call TRBJ2-7, with unresolved D. V was clipped by 3 bases and J by 3 bases, with 9 bases between them. The CDR3 is 12 residues long. Per germline, CDR1 DFQATT and CDR2 SNEGSKA (reference sequence). The CDR3 DNA reads TGCAGTGCTAGTGTTGGTTACTACGAGCAGTACTTC. It codes for CSASVGYYEQYF.